This TCR beta chain was found in a study of tumor-infiltrating lymphocytes in primary liver carcinoma. This clonotype showed up just once. Mismatch with germline at one junction end may stem from a read error. Extraction also yielded germline DNA, while blood RNA was obtained from unsorted whole blood. Prior to the surgical procedure, 3.5 to 5 milliliters of peripheral blood were collected. The authors made TCR beta cDNA from approximately 500 ng total RNA with a constant-region primer. It was through three nested multiplex PCR rounds of slightly modified ARM-PCR that TCR beta libraries arose. TRBV1-TRBV30 forward primers paired with a C-beta reverse primer were used in the first two PCR rounds, which ran roughly 9 cycles each. One entry per CDR3 protein results from TCRdb running MiXCR on the multiplex PCR reads. This sample has some 180,000 distinct CDR3 sequences, with 50% to 75% found just once.

Per the germline V gene, CDR1 is SGHAT and CDR2 is FQNNGV. This CDR3 has 15 amino acids. The sequenced material came from peripheral blood. The clonotype comes from a man in his forties with primary liver carcinoma and hepatitis B virus infection. The gene calls are TRBV11-2 and TRBJ1-5; unclear D gene. Written as DNA, the CDR3 is TGTGCCAGCAGCTCGGGGTTCATGGGCAATCAGCCCCAGAATTTT. This translates into CASSSGFMGNQPQNF.